These 27 T cell receptor beta chains share one sample of origin, sequenced in a study of T cell clonality in common variable immunodeficiency. Study outcomes and limitations: Reportedly, TCR beta sequences from common variable immunodeficiency showed fewer deletions and N-nucleotide insertions.

No antigen has been identified for these receptors. The table came from immunoSEQ multiplex PCR; TCRdb's copy has only in-frame clones and leaves some out. The sample's table shows about 15,000 clones. Sequenced material: peripheral blood mononuclear cells. Receptor source: a human donor with common variable immunodeficiency.

Measured by frequency, this clone is medium-sized. The CDR3 end lies 3 residues beyond the end of the read and is filled in from the germline J gene. The rearrangement links TRBV5-1 to TRBJ1-3, with 11 bases that match TRBD1. J was trimmed by 3 bases and V by 0 bases; bases with no gene match: 2. CDR3 size: 16 residues. Germline CDR1 reads SGHRS; CDR2 reads YFSETQ. The CDR3 here is CASSLGTGGYGNTIYF. Partial CDR3 DNA: TGCGCCAGCAGCTTGGGGACAGGGGGCTATGGAAACACC.

Concerning this clone: The sequence runs out 3 residues before the end of the CDR3; the remainder is reconstructed from the germline J gene. The chain is built from TRBV6-2 or TRBV6-3 and TRBJ2-1; D is unresolved. With 4 bases removed from V and 9 bases from J, the gap between germline ends came to 16 bases. This CDR3 has 14 residues. Germline CDR1 reads MNHEY; CDR2 reads SVGEGT. The part of the CDR3 DNA that was read is TGTGCCAGCAGTTTCCTACTTTCCGCCCCTGAG. Amino acid sequence: CASSFLLSAPE. The CDR3 in its entirety is CASSFLLSAPEQFF.

A word on this clone: The CDR3 end lies 3 residues beyond the end of the read and is filled in from the germline J gene. J is TRBJ2-5 and V is TRBV7-9; 7 bases are shared with TRBD1. Germline CDR1 reads SEHNR; CDR2 reads FQNEAQ (reference sequence). CDR3 size: 15 residues. The V and J ends lost 4 bases and 1 base, in that order; junction bases with no gene match: 6. CDR3 loop: CASSWGQLPQETQYF. CDR3 bases read: TGTGCCAGCAGCTGGGGACAGCTTCCCCAAGAGACC.

On this clone: Read coverage stops 3 residues before the CDR3 terminus; the germline J gene supplies the remainder. This rearrangement joins TRBV10-2 to TRBJ2-3, with a possible D match to TRBD1 (5 bases). CDR1 and CDR2 from the germline V gene are WSHSY and SAAADI. V shed 11 bases and J shed 0 bases, with 15 bases lying between them. The CDR3 spans 14 residues. Partial CDR3 DNA: TGCGCCGCCAAAACAGGTGCTAGCACAGATACG. Translated, it gives CAAKTGASTDT. The full CDR3 is CAAKTGASTDTQYF.

As regards this clone: With the read ending 3 residues before the CDR3 end, the germline J gene is used to fill in that end. This chain joins TRBV5-1 and TRBJ2-5; maybe TRBD2 (5 bases). The CDR3 contains 14 residues. Trimming cost V 6 bases and J 0 bases, with 12 bases left between them. The germline V gene has CDR1 SGHRS and CDR2 YFSETQ. The chain's CDR3 is CASTDLTYQETQYF. Incomplete CDR3 DNA: TGCGCCAGCACGGACTTGACTTACCAAGAGACC.

About this clone: The read falls 3 residues short of the CDR3 end, and the missing part is taken from the germline J gene. V gene TRBV5-1 combines with J gene TRBJ1-1; D perhaps matches TRBD1 (5 bases). V was clipped by 0 bases and J by 6 bases, with 12 bases between them. The CDR3 spans 14 residues. Germline CDR1 and CDR2: SGHRS and YFSETQ. This CDR3 is CASSLAQGEAEAFF. The CDR3 DNA, read in part, is TGCGCCAGCAGCTTGGCCCAAGGGGAAGCTGAA.

This chain's CDR3 is CSARGAGHYNEQFF. The sequenced CDR3 bases are TGCAGTGCTAGAGGGGCGGGGCACTACAATGAG. The chain couples TRBV20-1 to TRBJ2-1; maybe TRBD2 (6 bases). The read is 3 residues too short to cover the CDR3 end, so that end is filled in from the germline J gene. V lost 1 base, J lost 3 bases, and 10 bases lay in between. Looked up from germline, CDR1 is DFQATT and CDR2 is SNEGSKA (reference sequence). This CDR3 contains 14 residues.

As regards this clone: The read finishes 3 residues shy of the CDR3 end, and the germline J gene is used to complete it. The chain uses TRBV19 and TRBJ1-5, with a tentative D call TRBD1 (5 bases). Deletions cut 3 bases from V and 2 bases from J, with 5 bases between. The V gene's germline CDR1 is LNHDA and CDR2 SQIVND (reference sequence). The CDR3 runs 13 residues. CDR3 DNA (partial): TGTGCCAGTAGTATCAGGGGCAATCAGCCC. Its protein is CASSIRGNQP. The complete CDR3 reads CASSIRGNQPQHF.

As regards this clone: The CDR3 end is not reached by the read, which stops 3 residues before it; the germline J gene fills it in. The chain carries TRBV19 and TRBJ2-5, with unresolved D. CDR1 is LNHDA, CDR2 SQIVND, per germline (reference sequence). The CDR3 length is 11 residues. Trimming cost V 4 bases and J 5 bases, with 5 bases left between them. The CDR3 region is CASSTRETQYF. The sequenced CDR3 bases are TGTGCCAGTAGTACCCGGGAGACC.

Worth noting for this clone: The read is 3 residues too short to cover the CDR3 end, so that end is filled in from the germline J gene. The chain recombines TRBV7-9 with TRBJ1-5; tentative D call: TRBD1 (5 bases). Germline CDR1 SEHNR, CDR2 FQNEAQ (reference sequence). V dropped 5 bases and J dropped 2 bases, with 10 bases sitting between them. This CDR3 is 14 amino acids long. CDR3 in amino acids: CASSHQGGNQPQHF. The part of the CDR3 DNA that was read is TGTGCCAGCAGCCATCAGGGTGGCAATCAGCCC. The whole variable domain, remainder taken from reference TRBV7-9 and TRBJ1-5, is DTGVSQNPRHKITKRGQNVTFRCDPISEHNRLYWYRQTLGQGPEFLTYFQNEAQLEKSRLLSDRFSAERPKGSFSTLEIQRTEQGDSAMYLCASSHQGGNQPQHFGDGTRLSIL.

As concerns this clone: The read ends 3 residues early relative to the CDR3; the germline J gene fills the gap. The chain recombines TRBV19 with TRBJ2-5, with TRBD2 identical over 7 bases. This CDR3 comprises 15 residues. V shed 6 bases, J shed 2 bases, and the junction held 9 bases outside the gene matches. CDR1 and CDR2 (germline): LNHDA, SQIVND (reference sequence). This chain's CDR3 is CASSGTNNVQETQYF. The CDR3 DNA, read in part, is TGTGCCAGTAGCGGGACTAACAACGTTCAAGAGACC.

A note on this clone: Read sequence stops 3 residues before the CDR3 end, and the germline J gene provides the missing end. The V and J genes are TRBV30 and TRBJ2-1, with D possibly being TRBD1 (5 bases). V dropped 0 bases and J dropped 6 bases, with 12 bases sitting between them. The germline V gene has CDR1 GTSNPN and CDR2 SVGIG (reference sequence). The CDR3 loop spans 14 amino acids. The sequenced part of the CDR3 DNA is TGTGCCTGGAGTGTAGGGGCCCCAGGCAATGAG. Encoded protein: CAWSVGAPGNE. The whole CDR3 protein is CAWSVGAPGNEQFF.

About this clone itself: The read finishes 3 residues shy of the CDR3 end, and the germline J gene is used to complete it. V gene TRBV6-1 combines with J gene TRBJ1-5; 8 bases match TRBD1. CDR3 length: 15 amino acids. Germline CDR1 MNHNS, CDR2 SASEGT. V was pared by 0 bases and J by 7 bases, with 5 bases of the junction left unmatched. CDR3 DNA (partial): TGTGCCAGCAGTGAAGCGTACAGGGGGACGCAGCCC. It codes for CASSEAYRGTQP. The whole CDR3 is CASSEAYRGTQPQHF.

Regarding this clone: The DNA ends 3 residues before the CDR3 does, and the rest of the CDR3 is filled in from the germline J gene. The J gene is TRBJ2-3, the V gene TRBV30, with 15 bases matching TRBD2. This CDR3 spans 18 amino acids. Germline V CDR1 and CDR2: GTSNPN, SVGIG (reference sequence). With V trimmed by 2 bases and J by 5 bases, 11 bases remained unmatched. CDR3 region: CAWSPGLAGGLGGDTQYF. The CDR3 DNA, read in part, is TGTGCCTGGAGTCCAGGACTAGCGGGAGGGCTAGGGGGAGATACG.

On this clone itself: The read ends 3 residues shy of where the CDR3 ends; the end is completed using the germline J gene. V usage is TRBV19 and J usage is TRBJ1-1, with TRBD1 matching 9 bases. Looked up from germline, CDR1 is LNHDA and CDR2 is SQIVND (reference sequence). The CDR3 consists of 15 residues. V trimming: 3 bases; J trimming: 6 bases; junction bases outside the gene matches: 8. The chain's CDR3 is CASSILTGGVAEAFF. The CDR3 bases that were read are TGTGCCAGTAGTATTTTGACAGGGGGGGTTGCTGAA.

Of note for this clone: The read falls 3 residues short of the CDR3 end, and the missing part is taken from the germline J gene. The rearrangement uses TRBV6-2 or TRBV6-3 and TRBJ2-7, with D maybe TRBD1 (6 bases). The length of the CDR3 is 15 residues. The V and J ends lost 6 bases and 4 bases respectively, with 19 bases between them. Per the germline V gene, CDR1 is MNHEY and CDR2 is SVGEGT. CDR3 DNA (partial): TGTGCCAGCAGCGACCCCCGGGACAAAGCTTACGAG. This gives the protein CASSDPRDKAYE. The complete CDR3 reads CASSDPRDKAYEQYF.

Comments on this clone: Read data end 3 residues before the CDR3 end; the end is taken from the germline J gene. The V gene is TRBV19, the J gene TRBJ2-1; 10 positions match TRBD1. The CDR3 loop spans 16 amino acids. V dropped 8 bases and J dropped 3; count of bases not matched to a gene: 10. Per the germline V gene, CDR1 is LNHDA and CDR2 is SQIVND (reference sequence). CDR3 residues: CASRGADRGIYNEQFF. The DNA read from the CDR3 is TGTGCCAGTCGCGGAGCGGACAGGGGGATCTACAATGAG. Full variable domain (outside the CDR3, taken from reference TRBV19 and TRBJ2-1): DGGITQSPKYLFRKEGQNVTLSCEQNLNHDAMYWYRQDPGQGLRLIYYSQIVNDFQKGDIAEGYSVSREKKESFPLTVTSAQKNPTAFYLCASRGADRGIYNEQFFGPGTRLTVL.

As to this clone: The CDR3 end is not reached by the read, which stops 3 residues before it; the germline J gene fills it in. This chain links TRBV18 with TRBJ2-2; no definite D call. This CDR3 is built from 15 residues. In germline, CDR1 is KGHSH, CDR2 LQKENI. Trimming shortened V by 1 base and J by 5 bases, and 11 bases separated the two germline ends. The sequenced CDR3 bases are TGTGCCAGCTCACCACTAGTTATGAAGACCGGGGAG. It encodes CASSPLVMKTGE. In full, the CDR3 reads CASSPLVMKTGELFF. The entire variable domain, with the rest obtained from reference TRBV18 and TRBJ2-2, is as follows: NAGVMQNPRHLVRRRGQEARLRCSPMKGHSHVYWYRQLPEEGLKFMVYLQKENIIDESGMPKERFSAEFPKEGPSILRIQQVVRGDSAAYFCASSPLVMKTGELFFGEGSRLTVL.

Concerning this clone: The CDR3 is cut off 3 residues early in the read; its end comes from the germline J gene. This rearrangement joins TRBV20-1 to TRBJ2-3; TRBD2 is a possible D gene (6 bases). The CDR3 runs 17 residues. The ends were cut back, 1 base at V and 2 bases at J, with 19 bases in the middle. Per germline, CDR1 DFQATT and CDR2 SNEGSKA (reference sequence). The part of the CDR3 DNA that was read is TGCAGTGCTAGAGTAGGCGGGATGGGTTCCCACACAGATACG. Translation gives CSARVGGMGSHTDT. Given in full, the CDR3 is CSARVGGMGSHTDTQYF.

The CDR3 protein is CASSLTGPTHLSYEQYF. Partial CDR3 DNA: TGTGCCAGCAGCCTAACTGGTCCGACTCATCTCTCCTACGAG. The V call is TRBV4-2, the J call TRBJ2-7; D ambiguous. The CDR3 goes on 3 residues after the read ends, and that part is filled in from the germline J gene. V lost 4 bases to trimming and J lost 0 bases, with 19 bases between them. Germline V lookup: CDR1 LGHNA, CDR2 YNFKEQ. The CDR3 contains 17 residues.

This clone is identified as medium-sized from frequency. The CDR3 end lies 3 residues beyond the end of the read and is filled in from the germline J gene. The J gene is TRBJ2-1, the V gene TRBV30; no definite D call. CDR3 length equals 12 residues. CDR1 and CDR2 (germline): GTSNPN, SVGIG (reference sequence). Trimming took 0 bases from V and 9 from J, leaving 9 bases between them. The CDR3 spells CAWSVSRVEQFF. CDR3 bases read: TGTGCCTGGAGTGTAAGTAGGGTTGAG.

A word on this clone: The CDR3 end falls 3 residues outside the read, so it is completed with the germline J gene. The J gene is TRBJ2-7, the V gene TRBV18, with TRBD1 matching 10 bases. Germline V lookup: CDR1 KGHSH, CDR2 LQKENI. The CDR3 sequence is 15 residues long. Trimming removed 3 bases from V and 5 bases from J; junction bases left unmatched: 7. Partial CDR3 DNA: TGTGCCAGCTCACCGACCGGGACAGGGGACCACGAG. This encodes CASSPTGTGDHE. The whole CDR3 protein is CASSPTGTGDHEQYF.

As for this clone: The observed sequence ends 3 residues before the CDR3 terminus, with the missing tail filled in from the germline J gene. The J gene is TRBJ1-1, the V gene TRBV20-1; D is possibly TRBD1 (5 bases). V lost 7 bases to trimming and J lost 1 base, with 13 bases between them. The length of the CDR3 is 13 residues. Germline loops: CDR1 DFQATT, CDR2 SNEGSKA (reference sequence). CDR3 bases read: TGCAGTGGATATGACAGACAGAACACTGAA. Its translation: CSGYDRQNTE. The whole CDR3 reads CSGYDRQNTEAFF.

To note about this clone: Sequencing ends 3 residues short of the CDR3 end; the germline J gene provides the rest. The gene calls are TRBV7-3 and TRBJ2-3; 9 bases align to TRBD2. The CDR3 is 15 residues long. Germline lookup yields CDR1 SGHTA and CDR2 FQGTGA. The J segment lost 0 bases and the V segment lost 3 bases, leaving 1 base of the junction unmatched. The CDR3 bases that were read are TGTGCCAGCAGCTTTGCGGGAGGGAGCACAGATACG. Its protein is CASSFAGGSTDT. The whole CDR3 sequence reads CASSFAGGSTDTQYF.

Details on this clone: The DNA ends 3 residues before the CDR3 does, and the rest of the CDR3 is filled in from the germline J gene. This rearrangement joins TRBV19 to TRBJ1-5; perhaps TRBD1 as D (6 bases). The CDR3 is 22 amino acids. The V gene's germline CDR1 is LNHDA and CDR2 SQIVND (reference sequence). The CDR3 spells CASRSILTGLSGGNPFNQPQHF. The part of the CDR3 DNA that was read is TGTGCAAGTCGCTCTATACTAACCGGACTGTCTGGGGGCAATCCGTTCAATCAGCCC.

The part of the CDR3 DNA that was read is TGTGCCAGCAGCTCTCTGACAGGGGGCACGGGAGAGACC. Its protein product is CASSSLTGGTGET. The CDR3 in full is CASSSLTGGTGETQYF. This chain connects TRBV14 to TRBJ2-5, with 10 bases identical to TRBD1. The CDR3 end falls 3 residues outside the read, so it is completed with the germline J gene. Trimming cost V 5 bases and J 4 bases; bases outside gene matches: 10. Germline assignment: CDR1 SGHDN and CDR2 FVKESK. This CDR3 has 16 amino acids.

About this clone itself: The read finishes 3 residues shy of the CDR3 end, and the germline J gene is used to complete it. The V call is TRBV9, the J call TRBJ2-7; TRBD2 agrees at 10 bases. Per the germline V gene, CDR1 is SGDLS and CDR2 is YYNGEE. With V trimmed by 3 bases and J by 2 bases, 2 bases remained unmatched. The CDR3 length is 14 residues. CDR3 region: CASSGTSGAYEQYF. Partial CDR3 DNA: TGTGCCAGCAGCGGGACTAGCGGCGCCTACGAG.